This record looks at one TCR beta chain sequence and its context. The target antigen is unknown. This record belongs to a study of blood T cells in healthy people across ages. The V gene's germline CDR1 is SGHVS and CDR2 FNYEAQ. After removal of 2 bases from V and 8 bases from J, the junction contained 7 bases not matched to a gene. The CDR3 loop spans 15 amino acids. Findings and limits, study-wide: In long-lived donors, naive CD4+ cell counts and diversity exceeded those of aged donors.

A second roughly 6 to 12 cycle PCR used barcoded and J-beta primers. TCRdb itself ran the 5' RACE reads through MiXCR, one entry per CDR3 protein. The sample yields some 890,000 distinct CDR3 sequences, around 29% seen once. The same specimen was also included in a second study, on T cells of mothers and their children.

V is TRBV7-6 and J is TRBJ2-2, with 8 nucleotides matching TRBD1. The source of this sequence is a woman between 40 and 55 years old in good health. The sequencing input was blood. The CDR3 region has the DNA TGTGCCAGCAGCTTATCACAGGGGGTAAAGGGGGAGCTGTTTTTT. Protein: CASSLSQGVKGELFF.